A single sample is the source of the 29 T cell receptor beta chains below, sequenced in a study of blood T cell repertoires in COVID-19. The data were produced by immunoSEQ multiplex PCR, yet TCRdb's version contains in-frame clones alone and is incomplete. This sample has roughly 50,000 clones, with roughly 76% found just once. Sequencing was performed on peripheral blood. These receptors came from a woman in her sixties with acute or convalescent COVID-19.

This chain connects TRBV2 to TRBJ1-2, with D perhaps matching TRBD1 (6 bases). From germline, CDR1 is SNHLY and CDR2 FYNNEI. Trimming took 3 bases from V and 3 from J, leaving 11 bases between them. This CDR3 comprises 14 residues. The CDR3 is CASSDGGWDYGYTF. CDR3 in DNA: TGTGCCAGCAGTGATGGGGGCTGGGACTATGGCTACACCTTC.

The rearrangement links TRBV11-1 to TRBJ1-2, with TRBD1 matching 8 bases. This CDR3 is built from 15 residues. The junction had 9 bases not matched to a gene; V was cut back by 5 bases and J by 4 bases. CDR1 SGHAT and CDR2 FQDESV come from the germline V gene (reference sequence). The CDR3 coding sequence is TGTGCCAGCAGCCCGTCCGGGACAGGTCCCTATGGCTACACCTTC. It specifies CASSPSGTGPYGYTF.

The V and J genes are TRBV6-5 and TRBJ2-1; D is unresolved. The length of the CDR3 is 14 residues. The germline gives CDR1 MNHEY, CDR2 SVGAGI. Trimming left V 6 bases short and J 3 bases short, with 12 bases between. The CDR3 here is CASSTGTIYNEQFF. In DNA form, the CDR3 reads TGTGCCAGCAGCACGGGTACCATCTACAATGAGCAGTTCTTC.

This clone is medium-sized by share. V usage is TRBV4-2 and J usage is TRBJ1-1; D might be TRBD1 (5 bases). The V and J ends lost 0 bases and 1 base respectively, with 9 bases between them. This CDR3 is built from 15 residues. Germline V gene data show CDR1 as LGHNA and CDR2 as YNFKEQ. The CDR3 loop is CASSQDWGGNTEAFF. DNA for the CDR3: TGTGCCAGCAGCCAAGATTGGGGGGGGAACACTGAAGCTTTCTTT.

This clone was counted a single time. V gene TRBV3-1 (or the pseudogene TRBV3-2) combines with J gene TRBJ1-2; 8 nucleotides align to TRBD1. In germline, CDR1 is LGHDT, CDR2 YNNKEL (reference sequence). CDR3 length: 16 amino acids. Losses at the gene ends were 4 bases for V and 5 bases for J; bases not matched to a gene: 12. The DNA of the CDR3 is TGTGCCAGCAGCCCCATGGCAGGGGGCGGAAATTATGGCTACACCTTC. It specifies CASSPMAGGGNYGYTF.

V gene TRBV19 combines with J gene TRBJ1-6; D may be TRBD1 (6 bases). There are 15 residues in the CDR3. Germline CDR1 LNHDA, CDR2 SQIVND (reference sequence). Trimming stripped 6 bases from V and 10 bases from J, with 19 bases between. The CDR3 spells CASSTSRGIGSPLHF. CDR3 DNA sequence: TGTGCCAGTAGCACGTCTAGGGGGATAGGCTCACCCCTCCACTTT.

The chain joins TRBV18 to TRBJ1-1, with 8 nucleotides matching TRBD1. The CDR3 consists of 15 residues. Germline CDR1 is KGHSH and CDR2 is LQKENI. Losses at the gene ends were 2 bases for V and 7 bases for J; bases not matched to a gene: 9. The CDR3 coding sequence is TGTGCCAGCTCACCAGGGGCAGGGGGCACACATGAAGCTTTCTTT. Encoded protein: CASSPGAGGTHEAFF.

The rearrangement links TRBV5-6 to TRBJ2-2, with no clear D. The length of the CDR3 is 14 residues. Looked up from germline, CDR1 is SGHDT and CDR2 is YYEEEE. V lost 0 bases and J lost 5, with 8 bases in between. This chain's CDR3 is CASSLDGGTGELFF. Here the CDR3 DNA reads TGTGCCAGCAGCTTGGACGGCGGTACCGGGGAGCTGTTTTTT.

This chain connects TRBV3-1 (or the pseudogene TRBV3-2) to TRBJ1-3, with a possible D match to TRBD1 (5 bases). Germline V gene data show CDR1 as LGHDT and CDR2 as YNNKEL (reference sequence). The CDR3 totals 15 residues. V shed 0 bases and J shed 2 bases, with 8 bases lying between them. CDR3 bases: TGTGCCAGCAGCCAAGAGTTCAGGGCTGGAAACACCATATATTTT. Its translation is CASSQEFRAGNTIYF.

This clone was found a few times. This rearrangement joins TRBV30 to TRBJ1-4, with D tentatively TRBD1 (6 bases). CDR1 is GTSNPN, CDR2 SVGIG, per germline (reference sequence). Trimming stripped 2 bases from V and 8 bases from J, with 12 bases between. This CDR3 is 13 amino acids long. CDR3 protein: CAWSSRGKEKLFF. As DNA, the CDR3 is TGTGCCTGGAGTTCCAGGGGAAAAGAAAAACTGTTTTTT.

CDR3 nucleotide sequence: TGTGCCAGTGGACTAGCGGGAGGGCTCGATGAGCAGTTCTTC. Translating gives CASGLAGGLDEQFF. This chain joins TRBV25-1 and TRBJ2-1, with TRBD2 matching 15 bases. This CDR3 comprises 14 residues. After removal of 9 bases from V and 8 bases from J, the junction contained 5 bases not matched to a gene. The germline CDR1 and CDR2 sequences are MGHDK and SYGVNS.

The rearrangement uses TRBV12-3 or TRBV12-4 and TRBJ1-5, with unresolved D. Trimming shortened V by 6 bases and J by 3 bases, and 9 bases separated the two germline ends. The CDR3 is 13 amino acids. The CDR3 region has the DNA TGTGCCAGCAGCCCCACTACCAATCAGCCCCAGCATTTT. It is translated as CASSPTTNQPQHF.

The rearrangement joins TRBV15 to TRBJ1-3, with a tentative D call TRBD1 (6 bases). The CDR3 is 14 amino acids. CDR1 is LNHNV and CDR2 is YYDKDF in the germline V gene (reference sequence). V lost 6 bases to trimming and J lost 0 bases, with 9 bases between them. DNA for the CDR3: TGTGCCACCAGTAAGGGGGTCTCTGGAAACACCATATATTTT. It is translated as CATSKGVSGNTIYF. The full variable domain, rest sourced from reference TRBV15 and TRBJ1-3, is DAMVIQNPRYQVTQFGKPVTLSCSQTLNHNVMYWYQQKSSQAPKLLFHYYDKDFNNEADTPDNFQSRRPNTSFCFLDIRSPGLGDTAMYLCATSKGVSGNTIYFGEGSWLTVV.

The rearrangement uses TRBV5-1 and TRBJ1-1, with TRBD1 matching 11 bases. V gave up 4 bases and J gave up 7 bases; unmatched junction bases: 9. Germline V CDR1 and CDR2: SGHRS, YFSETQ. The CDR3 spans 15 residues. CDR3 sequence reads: CASSAKGQGVGEAFF. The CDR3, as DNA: TGCGCCAGCAGCGCAAAGGGACAGGGGGTAGGTGAAGCTTTCTTT.

CDR3 protein: CATSSRTSGNEQFF. The CDR3 DNA follows: TGTGCCACCAGCTCCCGGACTAGCGGGAATGAGCAGTTCTTC. The chain is built from TRBV24-1 and TRBJ2-1, with 11 bases identical to TRBD2. V was pared by 7 bases and J by 7 bases, with 5 bases of the junction left unmatched. The CDR3 loop spans 14 amino acids. The V gene's germline CDR1 is KGHDR and CDR2 SFDVKD.

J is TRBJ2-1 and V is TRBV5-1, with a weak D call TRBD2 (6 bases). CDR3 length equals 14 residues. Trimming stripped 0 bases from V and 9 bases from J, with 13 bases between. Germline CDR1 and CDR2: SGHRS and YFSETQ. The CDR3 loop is CASSLGGGAGEQFF. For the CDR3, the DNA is TGCGCCAGCAGCTTGGGTGGCGGGGCGGGTGAGCAGTTCTTC.

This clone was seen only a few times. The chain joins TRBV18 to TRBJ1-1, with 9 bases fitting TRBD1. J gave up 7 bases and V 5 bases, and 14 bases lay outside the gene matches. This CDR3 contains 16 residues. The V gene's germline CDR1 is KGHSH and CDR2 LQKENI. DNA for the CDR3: TGTGCCAGCTCAGTGGGACAGGGTAGGGACGGCAGTGAAGCTTTCTTT. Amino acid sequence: CASSVGQGRDGSEAFF.

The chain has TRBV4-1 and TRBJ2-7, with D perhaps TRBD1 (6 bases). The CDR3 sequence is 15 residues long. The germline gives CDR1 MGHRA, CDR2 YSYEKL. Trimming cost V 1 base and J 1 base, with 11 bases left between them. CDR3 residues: CASSQGNRESYEQYF. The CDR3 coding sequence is TGCGCCAGCAGCCAAGGTAACAGGGAGTCCTACGAGCAGTACTTC.

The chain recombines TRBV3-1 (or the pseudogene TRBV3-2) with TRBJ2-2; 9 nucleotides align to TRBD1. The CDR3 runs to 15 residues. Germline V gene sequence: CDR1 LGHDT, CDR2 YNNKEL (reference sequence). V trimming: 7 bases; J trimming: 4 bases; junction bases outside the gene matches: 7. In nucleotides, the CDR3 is TGTGCCAGCACCGGGGACAGGGTACTCACCGGGGAGCTGTTTTTT. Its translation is CASTGDRVLTGELFF.

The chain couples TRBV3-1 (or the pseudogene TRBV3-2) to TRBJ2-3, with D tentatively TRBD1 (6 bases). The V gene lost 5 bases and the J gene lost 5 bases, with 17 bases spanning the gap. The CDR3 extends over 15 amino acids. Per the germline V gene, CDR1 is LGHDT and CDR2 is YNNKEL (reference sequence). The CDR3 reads CASSTPGQRGDTQYF. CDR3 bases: TGTGCCAGCAGCACACCGGGACAAAGGGGAGATACGCAGTATTTT.

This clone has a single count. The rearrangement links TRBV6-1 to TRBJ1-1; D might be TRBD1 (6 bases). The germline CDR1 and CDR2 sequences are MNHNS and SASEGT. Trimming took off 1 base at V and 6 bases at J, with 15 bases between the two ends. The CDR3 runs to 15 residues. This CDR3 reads CASSEVMRGLAEAFF. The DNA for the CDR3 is TGTGCCAGCAGTGAAGTTATGCGGGGGCTAGCTGAAGCTTTCTTT.

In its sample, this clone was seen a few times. The CDR3 bases are TGTGCCAGCAGCCCGGGGGGCCGAGAGACCCAGTACTTC. Amino acid sequence: CASSPGGRETQYF. V usage is TRBV11-2 and J usage is TRBJ2-5; D may be TRBD2 (7 bases). This CDR3 spans 13 amino acids. Germline CDR1 SGHAT, CDR2 FQNNGV. Trimming shortened V by 5 bases and J by 4 bases, and 11 bases separated the two germline ends.

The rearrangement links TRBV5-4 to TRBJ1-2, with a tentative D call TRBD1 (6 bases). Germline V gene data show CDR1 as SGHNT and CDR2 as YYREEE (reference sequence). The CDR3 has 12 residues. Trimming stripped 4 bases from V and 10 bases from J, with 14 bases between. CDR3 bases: TGTGCCAGCAGCGCAGGGTACAGGGACTACACCTTC. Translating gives CASSAGYRDYTF. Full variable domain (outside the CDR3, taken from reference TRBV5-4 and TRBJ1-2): ETGVTQSPTHLIKTRGQQVTLRCSSQSGHNTVSWYQQALGQGPQFIFQYYREEENGRGNFPPRFSGLQFPNYSSELNVNALELDDSALYLCASSAGYRDYTFGSGTRLTVV.

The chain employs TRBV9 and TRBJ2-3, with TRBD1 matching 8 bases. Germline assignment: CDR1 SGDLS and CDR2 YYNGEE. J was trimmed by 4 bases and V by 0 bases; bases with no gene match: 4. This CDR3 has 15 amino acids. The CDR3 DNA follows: TGTGCCAGCAGCGTAGGGACAGGGTTTGCAGATACGCAGTATTTT. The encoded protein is CASSVGTGFADTQYF.

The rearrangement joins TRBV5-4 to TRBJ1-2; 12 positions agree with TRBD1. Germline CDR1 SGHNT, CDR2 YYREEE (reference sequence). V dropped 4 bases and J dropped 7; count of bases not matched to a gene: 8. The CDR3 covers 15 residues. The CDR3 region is CASSPGGDRGPGYTF. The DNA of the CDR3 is TGTGCCAGCAGCCCGGGGGGGGACAGGGGGCCTGGCTACACCTTC.

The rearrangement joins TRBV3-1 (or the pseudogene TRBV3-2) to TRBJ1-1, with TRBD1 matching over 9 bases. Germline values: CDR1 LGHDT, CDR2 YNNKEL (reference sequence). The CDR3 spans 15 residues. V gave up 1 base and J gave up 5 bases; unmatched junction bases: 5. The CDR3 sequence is CASSQGQGEGTEAFF. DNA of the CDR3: TGTGCCAGCAGCCAAGGACAGGGGGAAGGAACTGAAGCTTTCTTT.

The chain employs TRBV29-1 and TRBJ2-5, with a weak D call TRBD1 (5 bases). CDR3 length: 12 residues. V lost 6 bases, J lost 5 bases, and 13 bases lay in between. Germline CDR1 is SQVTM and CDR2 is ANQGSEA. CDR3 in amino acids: CSVSWGLETQYF. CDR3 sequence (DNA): TGCAGCGTGTCGTGGGGCTTGGAGACCCAGTACTTC.

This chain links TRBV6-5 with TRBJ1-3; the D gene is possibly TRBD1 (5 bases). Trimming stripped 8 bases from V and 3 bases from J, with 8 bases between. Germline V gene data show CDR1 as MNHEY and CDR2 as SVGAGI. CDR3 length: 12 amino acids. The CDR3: CASFRDGNTIYF. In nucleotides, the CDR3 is TGTGCCAGCTTCAGGGATGGAAACACCATATATTTT.

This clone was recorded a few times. CDR3 region: CASSPIDRQETQYF. CDR3 nucleotide sequence: TGTGCCAGCAGCCCCATAGACAGGCAAGAGACCCAGTACTTC. This rearrangement joins TRBV11-2 to TRBJ2-5; possibly TRBD1 for D (6 bases). V lost 5 bases and J lost 2, with 12 bases in between. Germline CDR1 reads SGHAT; CDR2 reads FQNNGV. The CDR3 runs to 14 residues. Supplemented by reference TRBV11-2 and TRBJ2-5, the full variable domain reads EAGVAQSPRYKIIEKRQSVAFWCNPISGHATLYWYQQILGQGPKLLIQFQNNGVVDDSQLPKDRFSAERLKGVDSTLKIQPAKLEDSAVYLCASSPIDRQETQYFGPGTRLLVL.